A selection of T cell receptor beta chains follows, all from one sample in a study of blood T cell repertoires in COVID-19. Sequenced by immunoSEQ multiplex PCR; TCRdb stores in-frame clones only, minus some. The sample lists about 150,000 clones, 88% occurring once. The source material was peripheral blood. The receptors were sampled from a man in his fifties who had recovered from COVID-19. Each CDR3 is given with its conserved first and last residue. Each record gives: D gene, V gene, J gene, clone size, CDR3 protein, CDR3 DNA. D genes are given only for firm matches. A row's size may be missing; if present it is once, few, many or a size class.

TRBD1	TRBV4-2	TRBJ1-4	.	CASSQEQQGDEKLFF	TGTGCCAGCAGCCAGGAGCAGCAGGGGGACGAAAAACTGTTTTTT
.	TRBV9	TRBJ2-7	once	CASSVAGQGYEQYF	TGTGCCAGCAGCGTAGCGGGGCAGGGGTACGAGCAGTACTTC
TRBD1	TRBV5-8	TRBJ1-1	.	CASSPGTGWTEAFF	TGTGCCAGCAGCCCCGGGACAGGGTGGACTGAAGCTTTCTTT
TRBD1	TRBV28	TRBJ2-5	.	CASSPNGQGARGETQYF	TGTGCCAGCAGTCCCAACGGACAGGGGGCGAGAGGAGAGACCCAGTACTTC
TRBD2	TRBV11-3	TRBJ2-1	once	CASSLGGTSGMTEQFF	TGTGCCAGCAGCTTAGGAGGGACTAGCGGGATGACTGAGCAGTTCTTC
TRBD2	TRBV24-1	TRBJ2-7	.	CATSDFGGVEQYF	TGTGCCACCAGTGATTTCGGGGGGGTTGAGCAGTACTTC
.	TRBV28	TRBJ2-1	.	CASSSPRGSYNEQFF	TGTGCCAGCAGTTCCCCAAGGGGGTCCTACAATGAGCAGTTCTTC
TRBD1	TRBV27	TRBJ1-2	.	CASSPSTGGIIYGYTF	TGTGCCAGCAGTCCATCGACAGGGGGCATCATCTATGGCTACACCTTC
TRBD1	TRBV7-2	TRBJ2-3	.	CASSLRGQGQYF	TGTGCCAGCAGCTTACGTGGACAGGGGCAGTATTTT
TRBD1	TRBV19	TRBJ1-5	.	CATGTGINQPQHF	TGTGCCACCGGGACAGGGATCAATCAGCCCCAGCATTTT
TRBD2	TRBV7-9	TRBJ2-1	.	CASSPQGALAAPEQFF	TGTGCCAGCAGCCCCCAGGGCGCCCTAGCGGCTCCCGAGCAGTTCTTC
TRBD1	TRBV19	TRBJ1-1	.	CASSRDRGTNTEAFF	TGTGCCAGTAGTCGGGACAGGGGGACGAACACTGAAGCTTTCTTT
.	TRBV28	TRBJ1-2	.	CASTPGIQGYTF	TGTGCCAGCACCCCAGGGATCCAAGGCTACACCTTC
TRBD1	TRBV6-1	TRBJ1-3	.	CASSEATGGKNTIYF	TGTGCCAGCAGTGAGGCGACAGGGGGAAAGAACACCATATATTTT
.	TRBV12-5	TRBJ2-2	.	CASGLDSEGGELFF	TGTGCTAGTGGTTTGGATTCGGAGGGAGGGGAGCTGTTTTTT
TRBD1	TRBV6-6	TRBJ1-4	.	CASSQRDRGREKLFF	TGTGCCAGCAGTCAACGGGACAGGGGTCGTGAAAAACTGTTTTTT